This record covers a single TCR beta chain. Produced via immunoSEQ multiplex PCR; TCRdb's table is partial and in-frame only. The data hold 50,000 to 65,000 clones, with around 83% observed a single time. The record originates from a study of blood T cell repertoires in COVID-19. Study-level information: Samples came from the United States, Italy and Spain, spanning acute and convalescent COVID-19. From T cells, B-cell-depleted T cells, or PBMCs came the material, which was cDNA or gDNA.

CDR3 length: 15 amino acids. V dropped 2 bases and J dropped 8; count of bases not matched to a gene: 7. The V gene's germline CDR1 is LGHDT and CDR2 YNNKEL (reference sequence). The rearrangement uses TRBV3-1 (or the pseudogene TRBV3-2) and TRBJ2-1; TRBD1 matches 9 bases. This TCR was sampled from a human donor in a cohort sampled during active COVID-19. The sequencing input was peripheral blood. The CDR3 loop reads CASSQPGQGIDEQFF. CDR3 bases: TGTGCCAGCAGCCAACCGGGACAGGGTATCGATGAGCAGTTCTTC.